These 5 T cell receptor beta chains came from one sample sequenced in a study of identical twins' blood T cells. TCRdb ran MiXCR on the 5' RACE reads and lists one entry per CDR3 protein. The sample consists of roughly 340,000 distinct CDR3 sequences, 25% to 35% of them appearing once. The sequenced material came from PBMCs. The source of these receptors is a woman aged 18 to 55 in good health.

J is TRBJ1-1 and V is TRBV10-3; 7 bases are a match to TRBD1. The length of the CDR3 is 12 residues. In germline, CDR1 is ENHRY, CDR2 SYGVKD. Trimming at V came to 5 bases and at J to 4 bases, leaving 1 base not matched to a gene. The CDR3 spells CAISSGGTEAFF. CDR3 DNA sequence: TGTGCCATCAGTTCAGGGGGCACTGAAGCTTTCTTT.

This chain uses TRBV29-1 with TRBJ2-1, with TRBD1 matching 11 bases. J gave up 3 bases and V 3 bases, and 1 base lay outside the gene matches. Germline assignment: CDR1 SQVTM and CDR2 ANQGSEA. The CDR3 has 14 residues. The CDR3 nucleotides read TGCAGCGTTGATGGGACAGGGGGCTACAATGAGCAGTTCTTC. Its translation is CSVDGTGGYNEQFF.

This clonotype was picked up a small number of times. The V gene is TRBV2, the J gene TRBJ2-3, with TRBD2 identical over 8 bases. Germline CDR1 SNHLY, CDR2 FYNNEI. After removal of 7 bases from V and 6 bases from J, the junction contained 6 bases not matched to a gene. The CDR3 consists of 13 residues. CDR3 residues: CASIREGHDTQYF. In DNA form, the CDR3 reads TGTGCCAGCATACGGGAGGGCCATGATACGCAGTATTTT.

The CDR3 loop is CASSTFQGVDTEAFF. CDR3 DNA: TGTGCCAGCAGCACATTCCAGGGGGTTGACACTGAAGCTTTCTTT. This chain links TRBV11-2 with TRBJ1-1; 7 positions agree with TRBD1. Trimming removed 5 bases from V and 3 bases from J; junction bases left unmatched: 9. The CDR3 consists of 15 residues. Per germline, CDR1 SGHAT and CDR2 FQNNGV.

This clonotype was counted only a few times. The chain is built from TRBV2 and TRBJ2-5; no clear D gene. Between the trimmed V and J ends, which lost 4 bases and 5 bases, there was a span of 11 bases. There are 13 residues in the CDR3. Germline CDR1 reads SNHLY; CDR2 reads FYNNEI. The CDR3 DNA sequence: TGTGCCAGCAGTGGTGTAGGGTTGGAGACCCAGTACTTC. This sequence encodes CASSGVGLETQYF.